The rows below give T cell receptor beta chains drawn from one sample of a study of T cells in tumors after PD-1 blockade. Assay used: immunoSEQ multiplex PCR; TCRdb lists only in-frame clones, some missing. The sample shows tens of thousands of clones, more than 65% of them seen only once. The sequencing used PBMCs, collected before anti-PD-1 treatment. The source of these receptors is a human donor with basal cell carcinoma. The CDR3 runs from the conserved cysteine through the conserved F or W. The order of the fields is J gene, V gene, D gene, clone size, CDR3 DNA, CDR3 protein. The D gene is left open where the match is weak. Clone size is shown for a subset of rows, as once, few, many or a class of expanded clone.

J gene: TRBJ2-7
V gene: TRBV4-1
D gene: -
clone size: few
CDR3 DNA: TGCGCCAGCAGCCACACTCTGGGACTGCGCGAGCAGTACTTC
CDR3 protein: CASSHTLGLREQYF

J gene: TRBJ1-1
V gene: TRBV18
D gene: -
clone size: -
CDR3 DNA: TGTGCCAGCTCACCCTGGGACGGTTTTGGCACTGAAGCTTTCTTT
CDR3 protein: CASSPWDGFGTEAFF

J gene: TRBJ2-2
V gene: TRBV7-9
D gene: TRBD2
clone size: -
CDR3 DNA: TGTGCCAGCAGCCGGGGAGCAGCGGGGGGGCTGACCGGGGAGCTGTTTTTT
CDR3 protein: CASSRGAAGGLTGELFF

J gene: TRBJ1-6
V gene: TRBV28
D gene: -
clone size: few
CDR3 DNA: TGTGCCAGCAGTTTTGACAGGCCGGGGAATTCACCCCTCCACTTT
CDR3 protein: CASSFDRPGNSPLHF

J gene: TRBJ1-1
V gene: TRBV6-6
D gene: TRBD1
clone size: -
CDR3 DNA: TGTGCCAGCAGTTACGGGGGACAGGGGGCATCAGCTTTCTTT
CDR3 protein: CASSYGGQGASAFF

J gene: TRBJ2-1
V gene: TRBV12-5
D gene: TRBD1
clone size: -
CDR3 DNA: TGTGCTAGTGCCCGGGACCGGGGACAGGGGCCATCCTACAATGAGCAGTTCTTC
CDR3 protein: CASARDRGQGPSYNEQFF

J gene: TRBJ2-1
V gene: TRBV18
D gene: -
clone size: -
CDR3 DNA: TGTGCCAGCTCATCGGGGACGCTTGACAATGAGCAGTTCTTC
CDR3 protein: CASSSGTLDNEQFF

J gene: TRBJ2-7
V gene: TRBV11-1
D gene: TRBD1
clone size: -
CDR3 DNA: TGTGCCAGCAACCCCTCCGGGACAGGGAATGGCGAGCAGTACTTC
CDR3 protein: CASNPSGTGNGEQYF

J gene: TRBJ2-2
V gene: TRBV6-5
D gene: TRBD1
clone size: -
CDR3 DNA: TGTGCCAGCAGTTACGGGCAGGGGGCGAACACCGGGGAGCTGTTTTTT
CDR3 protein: CASSYGQGANTGELFF

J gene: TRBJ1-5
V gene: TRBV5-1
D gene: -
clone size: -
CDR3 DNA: TGCGCCAGCAGCGAGGCAGGGGCTCAGCCCCAGCATTTT
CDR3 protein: CASSEAGAQPQHF

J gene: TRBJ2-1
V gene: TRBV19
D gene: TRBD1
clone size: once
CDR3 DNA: TGTGCCAGTAGTGCCTCGCCGGGACAGAGGAACAATGAGCAGTTCTTC
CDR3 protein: CASSASPGQRNNEQFF

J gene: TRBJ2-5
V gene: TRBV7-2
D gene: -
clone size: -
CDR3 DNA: TGTGCCAGCAGCGTCCCGGGAAAGGGTGCAGAGACCCAGTACTTC
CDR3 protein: CASSVPGKGAETQYF

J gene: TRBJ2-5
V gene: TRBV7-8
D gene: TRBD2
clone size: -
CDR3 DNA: TGTGCCAGCAGCTTAGTGGGACTAGCGGGGCCAGAGACCCAGTACTTC
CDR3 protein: CASSLVGLAGPETQYF

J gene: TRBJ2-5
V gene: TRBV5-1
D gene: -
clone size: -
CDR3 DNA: TGCGCCAGCAGCTTGGGGGGGCCTAAACAAGAGACCCAGTACTTC
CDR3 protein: CASSLGGPKQETQYF

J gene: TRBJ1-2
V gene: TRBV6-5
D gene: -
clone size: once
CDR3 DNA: TGTGCCAGCTTGGAGGGAGGTGGGGGGAACTATGGCTACACCTTC
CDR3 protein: CASLEGGGGNYGYTF

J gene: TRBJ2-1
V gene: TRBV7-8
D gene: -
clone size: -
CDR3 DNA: TGTGCCAGCAGCTACGACGGTGGCTCCTACAATGAGCAGTTCTTC
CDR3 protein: CASSYDGGSYNEQFF

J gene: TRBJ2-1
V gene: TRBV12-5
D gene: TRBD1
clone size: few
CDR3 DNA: TGTGCTAGTGCCGGGACAGCCTACAATGAGCAGTTCTTC
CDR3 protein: CASAGTAYNEQFF

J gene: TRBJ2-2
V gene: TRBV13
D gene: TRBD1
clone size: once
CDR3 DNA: TGTGCCAGCAGCTCCCATCGCGACAGGGCCCAGACGGGGGAGCTGTTTTTT
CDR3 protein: CASSSHRDRAQTGELFF

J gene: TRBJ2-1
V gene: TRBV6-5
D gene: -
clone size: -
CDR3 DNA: TGTGCCAGCAGTTACTCGCGGGACGAATACAATGAGCAGTTCTTC
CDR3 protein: CASSYSRDEYNEQFF

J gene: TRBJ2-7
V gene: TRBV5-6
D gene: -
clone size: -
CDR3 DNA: TGTGCCAGCCGTTTGTGGCAGTCCTACGAGCAGTACTTC
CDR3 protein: CASRLWQSYEQYF

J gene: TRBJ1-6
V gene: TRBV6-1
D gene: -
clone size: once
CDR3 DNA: TGTGCCAGCAGTGAAGATTTTGGACAGAGCTCCTATAATTCACCCCTCCACTTT
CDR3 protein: CASSEDFGQSSYNSPLHF

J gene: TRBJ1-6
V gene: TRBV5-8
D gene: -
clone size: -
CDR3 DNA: TGTGCCAGCAGCTGGGGGGCCGGACTGAATAATTCACCCCTCCACTTT
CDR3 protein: CASSWGAGLNNSPLHF

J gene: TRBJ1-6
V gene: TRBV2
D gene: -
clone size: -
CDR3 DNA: TGTGCCAGCAGGCGCCCTATTCCACCCCTCCACTTT
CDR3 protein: CASRRPIPPLHF